The 25 T cell receptor beta chains reported below all come from one sample, sequenced in a study. TCRdb processed the reads anew with MiXCR; each CDR3 protein has one entry. The data show 7,100 or so distinct CDR3 sequences, roughly 32% seen once. The sequenced material came from blood. The receptor set was obtained from a human donor.

The chain employs TRBV29-1 and TRBJ1-5, with D maybe TRBD1 (5 bases). Germline assignment: CDR1 SQVTM and CDR2 ANQGSEA. V was cut by 7 bases and J by 8 bases, with 24 bases left in between. This CDR3 region has 15 residues. The DNA for the CDR3 is TGCAGCGGGAAGGGGAGTTCGGACACCGGGGAGCCCCAGCATTTT. Amino acid sequence: CSGKGSSDTGEPQHF.

The V call is TRBV20-1, the J call TRBJ2-1; no firm D call. This CDR3 comprises 10 residues. Germline CDR1 DFQATT, CDR2 SNEGSKA (reference sequence). The CDR3 spells CSPIVGEQFF. CDR3 nucleotide sequence: TGCAGCCCGATCGTGGGGGAGCAGTTCTTC.

This clonotype appeared a few times. The chain is built from TRBV20-1 and TRBJ2-1; the D gene could be TRBD1 or TRBD2 (5 bases each). Germline loops: CDR1 DFQATT, CDR2 SNEGSKA (reference sequence). CDR3 length: 13 amino acids. V was shortened by 5 bases and J by 5 bases, with 13 bases between the two germline ends. The CDR3 DNA is TGCAGTGCTTGGACGGGACCAGACAATGAGCAGTTCTTC. Translation: CSAWTGPDNEQFF.

This chain uses TRBV2 with TRBJ1-2, with D maybe TRBD1 (5 bases). The CDR3 is 13 amino acids. V lost 3 bases and J 4 bases, leaving 9 bases between the germline ends. Germline CDR1 is SNHLY and CDR2 is FYNNEI. CDR3 sequence reads: CASSEGRTYGYTF. The CDR3 nucleotides are TGTGCCAGCAGTGAGGGACGGACCTATGGCTACACCTTC.

V usage is TRBV29-1 and J usage is TRBJ1-1; 9 bases align to TRBD1. With V trimmed by 8 bases and J by 5 bases, 27 bases remained unmatched. This CDR3 has 19 amino acids. Germline-derived CDR1 and CDR2 are SQVTM and ANQGSEA. For the CDR3, the DNA is TGCAGCAGTTCGATAAGCGGCCGCCATGGAGGGACAGGGTTTACTGAAGCTTTCTTT. Its protein is CSSSISGRHGGTGFTEAFF. Variable domain in full (rest from reference TRBV29-1 and TRBJ1-1): SAVISQKPSRDICQRGTSLTIQCQVDSQVTMMFWYRQQPGQSLTLIATANQGSEATYESGFVIDKFPISRPNLTFSTLTVSNMSPEDSSIYLCSSSISGRHGGTGFTEAFFGQGTRLTVV.

The chain combines TRBV12-3 or TRBV12-4 with TRBJ1-5; the D gene is possibly TRBD1 (5 bases). V was trimmed by 2 bases and J by 0 bases, leaving 11 bases between them. The CDR3 is 16 amino acids. DNA for the CDR3: TGTGCCAGCAGTTTAATGAAAGGGGATAGCAATCAGCCCCAGCATTTT. Protein: CASSLMKGDSNQPQHF.

The rearrangement uses TRBV5-1 and TRBJ2-7, with D possibly being TRBD1 (9 bases). Germline assignment: CDR1 SGHRS and CDR2 YFSETQ. CDR3 size: 18 residues. Trimming removed 3 bases at V and 1 base at J, with 23 bases between. The CDR3 is CASSWDRESGSGSYEQYF. In DNA, the CDR3 is TGCGCCAGCAGCTGGGACAGGGAAAGCGGGAGCGGGTCCTACGAGCAGTACTTC.

By frequency in the sample, this clonotype is medium-sized (0.01 to 0.1%). The chain links TRBV4-2 to TRBJ2-3; D unresolved. V was pared by 4 bases and J by 5 bases, with 10 bases between. Germline values: CDR1 LGHNA, CDR2 YNFKEQ. The length of the CDR3 is 13 residues. DNA for the CDR3: TGTGCCAGCAGCCTCAATCGACGAGATACGCAGTATTTT. Its translation is CASSLNRRDTQYF.

The CDR3 protein is CASNGLAGYNEQYF. CDR3 DNA: TGTGCCAGCAATGGGTTAGCGGGATACAATGAGCAGTATTTT. The chain couples TRBV25-1 to TRBJ2-3, with 8 nucleotides matching TRBD2. Per germline, CDR1 MGHDK and CDR2 SYGVNS. This CDR3 region has 14 residues. Trimming removed 7 bases from V and 11 bases from J; junction bases left unmatched: 14.

By its share, this clonotype is medium-sized. The V call is TRBV29-1, the J call TRBJ2-1; possible D gene TRBD1, 6 bases. CDR1 and CDR2 (germline): SQVTM, ANQGSEA. V gave up 0 bases and J gave up 10 bases, with 16 bases separating them. This CDR3 has 14 amino acids. CDR3 protein: CSVEDQSRGREQFF. The CDR3 DNA is TGCAGCGTTGAAGATCAATCCAGGGGACGAGAGCAGTTCTTC.

This clonotype came up many times. V and J are TRBV14 and TRBJ1-5, with D perhaps TRBD1 (5 bases). From germline, CDR1 is SGHDN and CDR2 FVKESK. This CDR3 is built from 14 residues. The germline V and J ends were trimmed by 4 bases and 5 bases, with 12 bases remaining between them. CDR3 DNA sequence: TGTGCCAGCAGCCCCTCCGGGGCTTATCAGCCCCAGCATTTT. It specifies CASSPSGAYQPQHF.

Within the sample, this clonotype is medium-sized. This chain joins TRBV30 and TRBJ1-1; D is perhaps TRBD1 (6 bases). The CDR3 runs 15 residues. Trimming pared 2 bases from V and 4 bases from J, leaving 17 bases between. Germline lookup yields CDR1 GTSNPN and CDR2 SVGIG (reference sequence). The CDR3 DNA reads as TGTGCCTGGAGTCCGAGGGGGGATCGGGCCACTGAAGCTTTCTTT. Protein sequence: CAWSPRGDRATEAFF.

The chain joins TRBV20-1 to TRBJ2-5; TRBD1 matches at 7 bases. The CDR3 is 12 residues long. The V gene end was trimmed by 5 bases and the J gene end by 3 bases; junction bases not matched to a gene: 3. Germline CDR1 and CDR2: DFQATT and SNEGSKA (reference sequence). DNA for the CDR3: TGCAGTGCTTCTGACAGGGAAGAGACCCAGTACTTC. Its translation: CSASDREETQYF.

By share, this clonotype counts as medium-sized. The chain employs TRBV29-1 and TRBJ2-3, with a tentative D call TRBD1 (6 bases). The CDR3 contains 15 residues. With 1 base removed from V and 2 bases from J, the gap between germline ends came to 13 bases. Germline V lookup: CDR1 SQVTM, CDR2 ANQGSEA. Written as DNA, the CDR3 is TGCAGCGTTGAAGGCGGCTGGGACAACACAGATACGCAGTATTTT. This sequence encodes CSVEGGWDNTDTQYF.

This clonotype was seen just once. This chain connects TRBV20-1 to TRBJ2-1, with TRBD2 matching 11 bases. V lost 1 base to trimming and J lost 6 bases; unmatched junction nucleotides: 8. Germline CDR1 reads DFQATT; CDR2 reads SNEGSKA (reference sequence). CDR3 length: 16 residues. Here the CDR3 reads CSARVWGSGRANEQFF. The CDR3 DNA sequence: TGCAGTGCTAGAGTTTGGGGTAGCGGGAGGGCCAATGAGCAGTTCTTC.

This clonotype is medium-sized (0.01 to 0.1%) within its sample. The rearrangement joins TRBV29-1 to TRBJ2-1; a weak D match, TRBD1 (6 bases). Per germline, CDR1 SQVTM and CDR2 ANQGSEA. The length of the CDR3 is 13 residues. The V end was cut by 4 bases, the J end by 8 bases, with 15 bases between. CDR3 in DNA: TGCAGCGTTGGACGAGACAGGCTGGATGAGCAGTTCTTC. The encoded protein is CSVGRDRLDEQFF.

This clonotype counts as medium-sized. The rearrangement joins TRBV4-2 to TRBJ2-2; the D call may be TRBD1 or TRBD2 (6 bases each). Trimming left V 6 bases short and J 10 bases short, with 15 bases between. This CDR3 is built from 13 residues. Germline values: CDR1 LGHNA, CDR2 YNFKEQ. Here the CDR3 DNA reads TGTGCCAGCAGATGGGGGGCGTCCCAGGAGCTGTTTTTT. Its protein product is CASRWGASQELFF.

V usage is TRBV28 and J usage is TRBJ2-2; possible D gene TRBD1, 5 bases. The V and J ends lost 5 bases and 2 bases respectively, with 12 bases between them. Germline loops: CDR1 MDHEN, CDR2 SYDVKM. The CDR3 is 15 residues long. The DNA of the CDR3 is TGTGCCAGCAGTCCTGACAGCCTAAACACCGGGGAGCTGTTTTTT. Its protein is CASSPDSLNTGELFF.

For the CDR3, the DNA is TGCAGTGCTAGCGGAATTGCGGGAGACACACAATGGTCGTTCTTC. Translating it yields CSASGIAGDTQWSFF. The chain has TRBV20-1 and TRBJ2-1, with 7 bases identical to TRBD2. This CDR3 is 15 amino acids long. CDR1 DFQATT and CDR2 SNEGSKA come from the germline V gene (reference sequence). V was clipped by 3 bases and J by 15 bases; unmatched bases: 20.

In its sample, this clonotype ranks as medium-sized. J is TRBJ2-7 and V is TRBV30, with D unresolved. The CDR3 is 14 residues long. CDR1 and CDR2 from the germline V gene are GTSNPN and SVGIG (reference sequence). Trimming shortened V by 0 bases and J by 3 bases, and 12 bases separated the two germline ends. CDR3 bases: TGTGCCTGGAGTGTACGGGCGACCTACTACGAGCAGTACTTC. Its protein is CAWSVRATYYEQYF. Filled out from reference TRBV30 and TRBJ2-7, the complete variable domain reads SQTIHQWPATLVQPVGSPLSLECTVEGTSNPNLYWYRQAAGRGLQLLFYSVGIGQISSEVPQNLSASRPQDRQFILSSKKLLLSDSGFYLCAWSVRATYYEQYFGPGTRLTVT.

This clonotype showed up many times. The rearrangement joins TRBV20-1 to TRBJ1-5; D is possibly TRBD1 (6 bases). V shed 0 bases and J shed 5 bases, with 11 bases lying between them. Per germline, CDR1 DFQATT and CDR2 SNEGSKA (reference sequence). The CDR3 has 14 amino acids. The DNA for the CDR3 is TGCAGTGCTAGAGATGGGGGGCTTTATCAGCCCCAGCATTTT. It codes for CSARDGGLYQPQHF.

At least ten counts were recorded for this clonotype. The chain recombines TRBV29-1 with TRBJ1-2; D uncertain. The CDR3 totals 14 residues. V was pared by 0 bases and J by 5 bases, with 13 bases between. Germline V gene lookup returns CDR1 SQVTM and CDR2 ANQGSEA. In DNA form, the CDR3 reads TGCAGCGTTGAAGACAGGCGAAAAACTTATGGCTACACCTTC. This codes for CSVEDRRKTYGYTF. The whole variable domain, remainder taken from reference TRBV29-1 and TRBJ1-2, is SAVISQKPSRDICQRGTSLTIQCQVDSQVTMMFWYRQQPGQSLTLIATANQGSEATYESGFVIDKFPISRPNLTFSTLTVSNMSPEDSSIYLCSVEDRRKTYGYTFGSGTRLTVV.

The V and J genes are TRBV30 and TRBJ2-1; TRBD2 matches 12 bases. There are 19 residues in the CDR3. Germline V gene sequence: CDR1 GTSNPN, CDR2 SVGIG (reference sequence). V trimming: 2 bases; J trimming: 7 bases; junction bases outside the gene matches: 18. The DNA for the CDR3 is TGTGCCTGGAGTCCTGGGACAGGGAAAGGACTAGCGGGAAAAAATGAGCAGTTCTTC. Translated, it gives CAWSPGTGKGLAGKNEQFF.

The chain links TRBV29-1 to TRBJ1-5; TRBD1 matches at 9 bases. Trimming took 6 bases from V and 6 from J; bases not matched to a gene: 12. The CDR3 extends over 15 amino acids. CDR1 and CDR2 (germline): SQVTM, ANQGSEA. The CDR3 is CSVAKTGGAGQPQHF. The CDR3, as DNA: TGCAGCGTAGCTAAGACAGGGGGTGCCGGTCAGCCCCAGCATTTT.

Details on this clonotype: One end of the junction fails to match germline, which may point to a read error. This chain uses TRBV2 with TRBJ1-1; D gene uncertain. The CDR3 extends over 15 amino acids. CDR1 is SNHLY and CDR2 is FYNNEI in the germline V gene. The CDR3, as DNA: TGTGCCTGCAGTGCGACGACGGGTACGGGCACTGAAGCTTTCTTT. Protein: CACSATTGTGTEAFF.